Each of the 18 T cell receptor beta chains below was sequenced from the same sample in a study of T-cell reconstitution after alpha-beta-depleted transplantation in children. Unique molecular identifiers were used to barcode this TCRbeta library. In TCRdb, the PCR reads were re-called with MiXCR into one record per CDR3 protein. The repertoire holds hundreds of thousands of distinct CDR3 sequences, with roughly 8.2% as singletons. These TCRs are of unknown antigen specificity. Regarding the study as a whole: The authors attributed T-cell counts and diversity one year after transplant mostly to newly produced T cells.

The starting material was peripheral blood, obtained 360 days after TCRalphabeta/CD19-depleted stem cell transplant. The receptors shown here come from a female patient aged 2 to 10 who had a stem cell transplant for Fanconi anemia, so the T cells may come from the graft donor.

There are a few counts of this clonotype. This sequence joins TRBV15 and TRBJ1-4; D is ambiguous. V lost 4 bases and J 0 bases, leaving 12 bases between the germline ends. This CDR3 is 16 amino acids long. Germline V CDR1 and CDR2: LNHNV, YYDKDF (reference sequence). The DNA for the CDR3 is TGTGCCACCAGCACGTTCATGACGGCAACTAATGAAAAACTGTTTTTT. Translating it yields CATSTFMTATNEKLFF.

At least ten counts were recorded for this clonotype. V usage is TRBV4-2 and J usage is TRBJ2-5; tentatively, D is TRBD2 (7 bases). Germline CDR1 LGHNA, CDR2 YNFKEQ. Between the trimmed V and J ends, which lost 0 bases and 2 bases, there was a span of 13 bases. CDR3 length equals 16 residues. The CDR3 sequence is CASSQDWGGAQETQYF. CDR3 nucleotides: TGTGCCAGCAGCCAAGATTGGGGGGGGGCTCAAGAGACCCAGTACTTC.

The chain joins TRBV7-2 to TRBJ1-2; no definite D call. Germline V gene data show CDR1 as SGHTA and CDR2 as FQGNSA. Trimming removed 0 bases from V and 4 bases from J, with 9 bases in between. The CDR3 loop spans 14 amino acids. The DNA of the CDR3 is TGTGCCAGCAGCTTAGCCAATAGGTTCTATGGCTACACCTTC. This sequence encodes CASSLANRFYGYTF.

Many counts were recorded for this clonotype. CDR3 in DNA: TGCAGTGCTACCCGAGTATCTGCCATGGCTAGAGAGCAGTTCTTC. Translation: CSATRVSAMAREQFF. The chain uses TRBV20-1 and TRBJ2-1; D not certain. The germline CDR1 and CDR2 sequences are DFQATT and SNEGSKA (reference sequence). The CDR3 runs 15 residues. Trimming removed 4 bases from V and 10 bases from J, with 23 bases in between.

Only a few counts were recorded for this clonotype. The V and J genes are TRBV27 and TRBJ2-7; 9 nucleotides match TRBD1. There are 16 residues in the CDR3. Trimming took 5 bases from V and 2 from J; bases not matched to a gene: 10. Per germline, CDR1 MNHEY and CDR2 SMNVEV (reference sequence). The CDR3, as DNA: TGTGCCAGCAGTCCAAGTACAGGGGGCGTCGCCTACGAGCAGTACTTC. Its translation is CASSPSTGGVAYEQYF.

In this sample, this clonotype turned up many times. This chain joins TRBV7-9 and TRBJ2-1; TRBD2 might be the D (6 bases). The CDR3 runs 15 residues. The ends were cut back, 1 base at V and 7 bases at J, with 14 bases in the middle. Germline CDR1 is SEHNR and CDR2 is FQNEAQ (reference sequence). The CDR3 bases are TGTGCCAGCAGCTTAGGTTCTTCTGGGACTAATGAGCAGTTCTTC. Amino acid sequence: CASSLGSSGTNEQFF.

This clonotype was detected many times. The chain links TRBV12-3 or TRBV12-4 to TRBJ1-2, with D uncertain. The CDR3 totals 12 residues. Trimming pared 7 bases from V and 7 bases from J, leaving 13 bases between. CDR3 protein: CASNHLSGGYTF. Written as DNA, the CDR3 is TGTGCCAGCAATCACCTCAGCGGTGGCTACACCTTC.

This clonotype was recorded at least ten times. The chain links TRBV12-3 or TRBV12-4 to TRBJ2-3; 13 positions agree with TRBD2. This CDR3 has 17 residues. V shed 7 bases, J shed 3 bases, and the junction held 10 bases outside the gene matches. The CDR3 DNA follows: TGTGCCAGCACCTTGGTACTAGCGGGGGGGATGACAGATACGCAGTATTTT. It is translated as CASTLVLAGGMTDTQYF.

The chain couples TRBV7-6 to TRBJ1-5; unclear D gene. CDR3 length: 14 amino acids. V was trimmed by 0 bases and J by 6 bases, leaving 9 bases between them. The germline V gene has CDR1 SGHVS and CDR2 FNYEAQ. In DNA, the CDR3 is TGTGCCAGCAGCTTAGCTCCAGGCGTTCAGCCCCAGCATTTT. Translation gives CASSLAPGVQPQHF. The full variable domain, its missing parts supplied by reference TRBV7-6 and TRBJ1-5, is GAGVSQSPRYKVTKRGQDVALRCDPISGHVSLYWYRQALGQGPEFLTYFNYEAQQDKSGLPNDRFSAERPEGSISTLTIQRTEQRDSAMYRCASSLAPGVQPQHFGDGTRLSIL.

In its sample, this clonotype was seen a few times. This chain connects TRBV18 to TRBJ2-5; D possibly corresponds to TRBD2 (5 bases). Germline CDR1 is KGHSH and CDR2 is LQKENI. The length of the CDR3 is 13 residues. Trimming removed 2 bases at V and 5 bases at J, with 9 bases between. CDR3 DNA: TGTGCCAGCTCACCAGAGGGCTTGGAGACCCAGTACTTC. Translated, it gives CASSPEGLETQYF.

This clonotype was found many times. J is TRBJ2-7 and V is TRBV25-1; D not certain. There are 11 residues in the CDR3. Germline CDR1 and CDR2: MGHDK and SYGVNS. V shed 4 bases and J shed 6 bases, with 7 bases lying between them. Here the CDR3 DNA reads TGTGCCAGCAGTGGGACGGTCGAGCAGTACTTC. Encoded protein: CASSGTVEQYF.

This clonotype has a handful of counts. The chain joins TRBV4-3 to TRBJ2-5, with TRBD1 as a possible D gene (6 bases). The CDR3 length is 16 residues. V was clipped by 1 base and J by 4 bases, with 16 bases between them. CDR1 and CDR2 (germline): LGHNA, YSLEER. The CDR3 is CASSQVRQASPETQYF. DNA of the CDR3: TGCGCCAGCAGCCAAGTTAGACAGGCATCCCCAGAGACCCAGTACTTC.

J is TRBJ2-5 and V is TRBV7-6; no clear D. The CDR3 extends over 15 amino acids. The germline V gene encodes CDR1 SGHVS and CDR2 FNYEAQ. The germline V and J ends were trimmed by 5 bases and 5 bases, with 18 bases remaining between them. The CDR3 DNA follows: TGTGCCAGCAGCACCACTCTGGCCCGACGGGAGACCCAGTACTTC. Amino acids: CASSTTLARRETQYF.

CDR3 amino acids: CASSWGGSFSYEQYV. The CDR3, as DNA: TGTGCCAGCAGTTGGGGGGGGTCCTTCTCCTACGAGCAGTACGTC. The V call is TRBV5-5, the J call TRBJ2-7; 7 nucleotides align to TRBD2. The ends lost 5 bases at V and 0 bases at J; junction bases unmatched: 8. CDR1 is SGHKS, CDR2 YYEKEE, per germline (reference sequence). The CDR3 spans 15 residues.

The table lists this clonotype with a few counts. The chain has TRBV6-5 and TRBJ1-1; no clear D. CDR1 and CDR2 (germline): MNHEY, SVGAGI. Trimming left V 0 bases short and J 3 bases short, with 8 bases between. The CDR3 is made up of 14 amino acids. CDR3 DNA: TGTGCCAGCAGTTACTCAGGGTTTGACACTGAAGCTTTCTTT. It yields the protein CASSYSGFDTEAFF.

This clonotype was detected ten times or more. The DNA for the CDR3 is TGCAGTGCTAGAGAGGCAGGGGTAGGTGGGGCCAACGTCCTGACTTTC. Its translation: CSAREAGVGGANVLTF. The chain recombines TRBV20-1 with TRBJ2-6; D perhaps matches TRBD1 (6 bases). Germline-derived CDR1 and CDR2 are DFQATT and SNEGSKA (reference sequence). V lost 0 bases and J 3 bases, leaving 12 bases between the germline ends. The CDR3 totals 16 residues.

This clonotype has ten or more counts. The chain employs TRBV7-8 and TRBJ2-7, with D maybe TRBD1 (6 bases). Deletions cut 3 bases from V and 0 bases from J, with 18 bases between. The CDR3 extends over 17 amino acids. The germline V gene has CDR1 SGHVS and CDR2 FQNEAQ. CDR3 in DNA: TGTGCCAGCAGCTTCCGCTTTGGGGGCGGAATCTCCTACGAGCAGTACTTC. Amino acids: CASSFRFGGGISYEQYF.

This clonotype has at least ten counts. The V gene is TRBV7-9, the J gene TRBJ2-7; D might be TRBD2 (6 bases). CDR3 size: 14 residues. Trimming removed 4 bases from V and 4 bases from J, with 14 bases in between. Germline V gene data show CDR1 as SEHNR and CDR2 as FQNEAQ (reference sequence). As DNA, the CDR3 is TGTGCCAGCAGCTCATCCGGGACTCAATACGAGCAGTACGTC. It is translated as CASSSSGTQYEQYV.